The text below deals with one T cell receptor beta chain. The antigen remains unidentified. Primers included in the PCR were 60 Vbeta and 13 Jbeta primers. The protocol was immunoSEQ multiplex PCR, while the TCRdb copy is restricted to in-frame clones and leaves out a portion. The table records some 200,000 clones, 79% of them present only once. The data originate from a study of cytomegalovirus exposure and HLA in healthy donors. The CDR3 has 18 amino acids. In germline, CDR1 is LGHNA, CDR2 YSLEER. V shed 1 base and J shed 0 bases, with 18 bases lying between them. Study conclusions and caveats: Another analysis was done later, and it associated more than 15,000 TCR beta sequences with HLA alleles at 0.05 false discovery rate. Prediction of most subjects' HLA-A and HLA-B alleles by TCR beta sequences was reportedly accurate.

The chain joins TRBV4-3 to TRBJ1-1, with a possible D match to TRBD1 (6 bases). The receptor was derived from a girl aged 5 to 17 in good health and CMV-seropositive. The specimen sequenced was PBMCs. The chain's CDR3 is CASSQVLMGAQVNTEAFF. In DNA, the CDR3 is TGCGCCAGCAGCCAAGTGTTGATGGGGGCCCAAGTGAACACTGAAGCTTTCTTT.